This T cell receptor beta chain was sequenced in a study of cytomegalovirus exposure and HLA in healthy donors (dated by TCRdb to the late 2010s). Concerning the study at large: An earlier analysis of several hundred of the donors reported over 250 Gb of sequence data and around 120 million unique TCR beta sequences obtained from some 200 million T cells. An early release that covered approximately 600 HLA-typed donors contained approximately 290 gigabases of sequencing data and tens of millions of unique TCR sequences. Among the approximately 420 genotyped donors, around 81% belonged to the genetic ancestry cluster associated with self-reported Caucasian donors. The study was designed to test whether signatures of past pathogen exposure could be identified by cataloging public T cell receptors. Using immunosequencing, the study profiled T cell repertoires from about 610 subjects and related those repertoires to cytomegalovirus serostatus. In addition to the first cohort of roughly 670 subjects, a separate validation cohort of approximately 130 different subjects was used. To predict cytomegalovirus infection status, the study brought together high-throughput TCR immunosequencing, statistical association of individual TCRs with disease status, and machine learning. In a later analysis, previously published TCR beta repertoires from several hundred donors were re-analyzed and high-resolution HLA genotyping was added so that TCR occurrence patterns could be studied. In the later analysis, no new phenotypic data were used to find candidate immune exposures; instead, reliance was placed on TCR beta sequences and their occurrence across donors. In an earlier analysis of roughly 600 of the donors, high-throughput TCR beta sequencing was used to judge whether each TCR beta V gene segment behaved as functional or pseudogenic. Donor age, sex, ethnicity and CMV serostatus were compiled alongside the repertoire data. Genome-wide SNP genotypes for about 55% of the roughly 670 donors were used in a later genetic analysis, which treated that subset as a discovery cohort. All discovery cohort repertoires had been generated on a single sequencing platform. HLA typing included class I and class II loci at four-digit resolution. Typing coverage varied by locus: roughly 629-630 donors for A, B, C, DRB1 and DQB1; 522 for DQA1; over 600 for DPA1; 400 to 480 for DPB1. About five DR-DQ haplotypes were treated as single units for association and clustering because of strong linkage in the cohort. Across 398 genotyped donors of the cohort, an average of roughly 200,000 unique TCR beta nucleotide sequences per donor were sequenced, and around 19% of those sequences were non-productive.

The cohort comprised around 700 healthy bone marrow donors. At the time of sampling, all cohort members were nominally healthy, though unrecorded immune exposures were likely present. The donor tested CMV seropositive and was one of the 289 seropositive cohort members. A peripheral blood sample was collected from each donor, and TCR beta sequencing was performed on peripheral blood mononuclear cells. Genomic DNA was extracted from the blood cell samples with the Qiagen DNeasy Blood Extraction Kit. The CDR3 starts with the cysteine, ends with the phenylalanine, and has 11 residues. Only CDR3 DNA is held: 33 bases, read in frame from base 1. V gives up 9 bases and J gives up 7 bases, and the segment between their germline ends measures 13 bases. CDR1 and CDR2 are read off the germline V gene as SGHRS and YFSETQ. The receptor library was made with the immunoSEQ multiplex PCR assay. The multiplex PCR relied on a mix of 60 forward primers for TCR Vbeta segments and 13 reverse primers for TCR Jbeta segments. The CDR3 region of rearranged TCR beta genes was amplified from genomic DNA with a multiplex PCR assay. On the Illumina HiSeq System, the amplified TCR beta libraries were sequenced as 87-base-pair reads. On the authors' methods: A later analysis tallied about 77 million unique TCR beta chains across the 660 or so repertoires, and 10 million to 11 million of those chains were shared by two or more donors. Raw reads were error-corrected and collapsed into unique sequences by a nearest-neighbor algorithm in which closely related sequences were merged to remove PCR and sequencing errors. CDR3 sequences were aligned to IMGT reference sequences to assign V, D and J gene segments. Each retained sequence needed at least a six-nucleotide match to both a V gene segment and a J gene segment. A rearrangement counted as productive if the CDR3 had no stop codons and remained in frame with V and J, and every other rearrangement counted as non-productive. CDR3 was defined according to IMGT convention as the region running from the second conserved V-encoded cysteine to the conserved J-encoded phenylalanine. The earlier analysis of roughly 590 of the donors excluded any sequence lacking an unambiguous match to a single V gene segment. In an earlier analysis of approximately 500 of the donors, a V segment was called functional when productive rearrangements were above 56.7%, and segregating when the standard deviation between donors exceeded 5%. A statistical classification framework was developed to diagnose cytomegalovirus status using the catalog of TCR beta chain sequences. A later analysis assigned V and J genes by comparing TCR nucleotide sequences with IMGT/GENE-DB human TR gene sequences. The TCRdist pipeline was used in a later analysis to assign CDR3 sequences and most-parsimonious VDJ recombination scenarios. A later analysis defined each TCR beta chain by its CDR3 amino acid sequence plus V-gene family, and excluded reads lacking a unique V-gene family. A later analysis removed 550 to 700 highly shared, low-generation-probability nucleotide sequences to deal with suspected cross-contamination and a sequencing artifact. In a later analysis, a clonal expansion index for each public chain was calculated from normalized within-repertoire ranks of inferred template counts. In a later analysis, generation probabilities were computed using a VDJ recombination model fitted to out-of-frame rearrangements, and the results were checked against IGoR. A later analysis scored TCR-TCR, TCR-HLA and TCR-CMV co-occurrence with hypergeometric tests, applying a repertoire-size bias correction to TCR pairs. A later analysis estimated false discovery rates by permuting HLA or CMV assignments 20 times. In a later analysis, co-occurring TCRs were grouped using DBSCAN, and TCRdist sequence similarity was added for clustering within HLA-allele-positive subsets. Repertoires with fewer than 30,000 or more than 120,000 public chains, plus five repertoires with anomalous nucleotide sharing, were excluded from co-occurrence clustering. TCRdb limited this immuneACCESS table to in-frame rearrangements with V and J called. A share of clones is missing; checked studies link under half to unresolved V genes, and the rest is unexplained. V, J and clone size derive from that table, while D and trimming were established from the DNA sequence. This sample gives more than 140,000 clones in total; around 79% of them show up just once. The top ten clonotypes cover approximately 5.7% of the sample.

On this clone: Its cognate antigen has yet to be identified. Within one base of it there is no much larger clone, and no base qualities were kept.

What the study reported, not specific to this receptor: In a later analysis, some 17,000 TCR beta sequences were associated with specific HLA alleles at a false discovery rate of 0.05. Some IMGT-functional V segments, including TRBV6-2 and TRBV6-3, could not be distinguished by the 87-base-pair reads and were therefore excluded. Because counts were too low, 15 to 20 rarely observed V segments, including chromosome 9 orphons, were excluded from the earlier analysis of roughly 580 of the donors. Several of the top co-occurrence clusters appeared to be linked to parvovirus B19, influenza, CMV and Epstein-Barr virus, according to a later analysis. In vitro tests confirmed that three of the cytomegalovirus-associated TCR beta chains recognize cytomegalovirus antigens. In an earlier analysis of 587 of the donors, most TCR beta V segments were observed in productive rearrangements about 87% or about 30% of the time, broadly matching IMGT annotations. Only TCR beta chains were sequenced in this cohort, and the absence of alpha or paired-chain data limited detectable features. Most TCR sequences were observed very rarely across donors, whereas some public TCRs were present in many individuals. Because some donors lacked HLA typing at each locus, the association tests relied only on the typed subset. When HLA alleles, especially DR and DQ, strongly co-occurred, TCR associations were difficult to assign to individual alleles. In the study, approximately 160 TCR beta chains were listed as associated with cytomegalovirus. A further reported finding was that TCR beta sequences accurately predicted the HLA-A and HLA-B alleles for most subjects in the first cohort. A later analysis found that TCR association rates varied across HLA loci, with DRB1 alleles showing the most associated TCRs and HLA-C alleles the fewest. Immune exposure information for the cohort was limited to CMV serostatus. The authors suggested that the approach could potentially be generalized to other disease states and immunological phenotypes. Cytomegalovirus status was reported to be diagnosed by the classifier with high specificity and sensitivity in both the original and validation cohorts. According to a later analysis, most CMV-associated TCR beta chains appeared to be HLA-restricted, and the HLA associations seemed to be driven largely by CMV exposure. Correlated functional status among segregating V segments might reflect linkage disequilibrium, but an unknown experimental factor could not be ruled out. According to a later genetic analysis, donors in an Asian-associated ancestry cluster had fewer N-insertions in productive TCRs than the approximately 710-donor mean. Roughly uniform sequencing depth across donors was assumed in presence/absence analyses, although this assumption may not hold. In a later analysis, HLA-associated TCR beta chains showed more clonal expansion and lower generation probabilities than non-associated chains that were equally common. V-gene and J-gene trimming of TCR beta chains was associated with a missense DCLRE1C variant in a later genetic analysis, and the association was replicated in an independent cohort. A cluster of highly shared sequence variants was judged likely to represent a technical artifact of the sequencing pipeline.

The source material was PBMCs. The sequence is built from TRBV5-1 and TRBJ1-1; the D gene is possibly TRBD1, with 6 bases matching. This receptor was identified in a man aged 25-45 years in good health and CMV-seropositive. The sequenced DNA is TGCGCCACCCGGGAGGGGGATGAAGCTTTCTTT. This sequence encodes CATREGDEAFF.